The T cell receptor (beta chain) under discussion was sequenced for a study of blood T cell repertoires in COVID-19. Some clones are missing from TCRdb's copy, which holds only in-frame ones; the method was immunoSEQ multiplex PCR. Seen here are some 150,000 clones, around 84% observed once, and the top ten hold roughly 1.8%. Sequences were obtained from peripheral blood. This receptor was identified in an elderly man with acute or convalescent COVID-19.

The CDR3 spells CARSDRANTEAFF. The CDR3 coding sequence is TGTGCCAGATCGGACAGGGCGAACACTGAAGCTTTCTTT. This chain uses TRBV2 with TRBJ1-1, with 8 bases fitting TRBD1. V lost 9 bases, J lost 1 base, and 4 bases stayed unmatched. There are 13 residues in the CDR3. CDR1 and CDR2 from the germline V gene are SNHLY and FYNNEI.